The clone carrying this T cell receptor beta chain was recorded many times. The antigen is not known. Unique molecular identifiers were incorporated into the prepared TCRbeta library. Each CDR3 protein is one row after TCRdb ran MiXCR on the PCR reads. The table includes about 15,000 distinct CDR3 sequences, 4.5% to 6.5% detected once. J gave up 3 bases and V 10 bases, and 10 bases lay outside the gene matches. The length of the CDR3 is 14 residues. Germline CDR1 reads SGHTS; CDR2 reads YDEGEE. The data were taken from a study of T-cell reconstitution after alpha-beta-depleted transplantation in children. Study-wide findings and caveats: Expanded clones from the graft, numbering several hundred, reportedly supplied alpha-beta T cells about two months after transplant. By one year post-transplant, T-cell counts and diversity largely arose from T cells that were newly produced. Recipient T cells and thymic progenitors that survived were the source of the high TCRbeta diversity seen at day 60 in some patients.

The TCR was taken from a boy aged 5-17 years with acute lymphoblastic leukemia, due to receive a stem cell transplant. V gene TRBV5-8 combines with J gene TRBJ1-5; TRBD1 matches 7 bases. The sample here was PBMCs, taken before TCRalphabeta/CD19-depleted stem cell transplant. CDR3 sequence reads: CAPGTAVVNQPQHF. The DNA for the CDR3 is TGTGCCCCGGGGACAGCAGTCGTCAATCAGCCCCAGCATTTT.